One T cell receptor (beta chain) is described in this entry. As yet, its antigen is unknown. Assay: immunoSEQ multiplex PCR; the TCRdb copy retains only in-frame clones and omits some. Of under 45,000 clones in the sample, 65% to 90% were seen once. The CDR3 consists of 12 residues. Germline V lookup: CDR1 KGHSH, CDR2 LQKENI. V lost 2 bases, J lost 6 bases, and 4 bases lay in between. The data were obtained in a study of T cells in localized non-small cell lung cancer. General study points: A raised T cell density in blood coincided with lengthier overall survival. When the top 100 tumor clones were examined, a median roughly 62 of them also appeared in the adjacent lung, which was paired and uninvolved. Heterogeneity remains possible because sequencing was limited to only one tumor region.

Sequencing used PBMCs, obtained before any cancer treatment. The chain joins TRBV18 to TRBJ2-2, with D unresolved. The clonotype was recovered from a man between 40 and 70 years old with stage II lung adenocarcinoma. The CDR3 spells CASSPNAGELFF. The CDR3 bases are TGTGCCAGCTCACCAAACGCCGGGGAGCTGTTTTTT. Using reference TRBV18 and TRBJ2-2 for the parts outside the CDR3, the full variable domain is NAGVMQNPRHLVRRRGQEARLRCSPMKGHSHVYWYRQLPEEGLKFMVYLQKENIIDESGMPKERFSAEFPKEGPSILRIQQVVRGDSAAYFCASSPNAGELFFGEGSRLTVL.